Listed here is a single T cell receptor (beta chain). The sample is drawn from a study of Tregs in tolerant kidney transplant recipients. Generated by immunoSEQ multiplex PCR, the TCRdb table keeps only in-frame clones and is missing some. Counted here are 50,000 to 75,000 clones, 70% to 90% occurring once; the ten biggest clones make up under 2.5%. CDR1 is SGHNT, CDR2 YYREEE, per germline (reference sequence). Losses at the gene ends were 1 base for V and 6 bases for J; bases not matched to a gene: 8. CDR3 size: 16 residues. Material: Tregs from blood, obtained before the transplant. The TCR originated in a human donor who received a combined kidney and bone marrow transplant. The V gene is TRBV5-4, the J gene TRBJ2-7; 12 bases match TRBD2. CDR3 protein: CASSLSASGGAIEQYF. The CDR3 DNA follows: TGTGCCAGCAGCTTGTCGGCTAGCGGGGGGGCAATCGAGCAGTACTTC. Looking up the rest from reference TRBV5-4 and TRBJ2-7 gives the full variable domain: ETGVTQSPTHLIKTRGQQVTLRCSSQSGHNTVSWYQQALGQGPQFIFQYYREEENGRGNFPPRFSGLQFPNYSSELNVNALELDDSALYLCASSLSASGGAIEQYFGPGTRLTVT.